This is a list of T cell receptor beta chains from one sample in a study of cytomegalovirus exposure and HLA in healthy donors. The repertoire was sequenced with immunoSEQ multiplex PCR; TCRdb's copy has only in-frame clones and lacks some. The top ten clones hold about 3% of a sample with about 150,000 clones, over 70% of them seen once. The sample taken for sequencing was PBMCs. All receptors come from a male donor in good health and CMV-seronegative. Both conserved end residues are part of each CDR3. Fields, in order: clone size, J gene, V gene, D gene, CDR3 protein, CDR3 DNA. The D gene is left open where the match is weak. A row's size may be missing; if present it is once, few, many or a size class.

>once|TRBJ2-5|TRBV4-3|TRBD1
CASSPWGQGQETQYF
TGCGCCAGCAGCCCCTGGGGACAGGGGCAAGAGACCCAGTACTTC
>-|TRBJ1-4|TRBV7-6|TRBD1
CASSQTTGLREKLFF
TGTGCCAGCAGCCAGACGACAGGGTTGAGGGAAAAACTGTTTTTT
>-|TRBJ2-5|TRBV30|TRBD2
CAWGGGPPGGETQYF
TGTGCCTGGGGGGGAGGTCCCCCCGGGGGGGAGACCCAGTACTTC
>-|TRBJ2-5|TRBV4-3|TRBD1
CASSQVGDRGRGETQYF
TGCGCCAGCAGCCAAGTGGGGGACAGGGGGCGAGGAGAGACCCAGTACTTC
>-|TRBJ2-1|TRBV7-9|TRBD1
CASSRPPTWTGGHEQFF
TGTGCCAGCAGCCGACCCCCTACCTGGACAGGGGGCCATGAGCAGTTCTTC
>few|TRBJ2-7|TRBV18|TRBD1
CASSPDRSSYEQYF
TGTGCCAGCTCACCGGACAGGAGCTCCTACGAGCAGTACTTC
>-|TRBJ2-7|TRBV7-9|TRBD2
CASSLGGEREGQYF
TGTGCCAGCAGCCTCGGAGGGGAGCGGGAAGGGCAGTACTTC
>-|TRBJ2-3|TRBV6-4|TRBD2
CASSSGAGGTDTQYF
TGTGCCAGCAGCTCCGGGGCGGGGGGCACAGATACGCAGTATTTT
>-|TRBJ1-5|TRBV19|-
CASSPRAEPGGNQPQHF
TGTGCCAGTAGCCCCCGAGCGGAGCCGGGGGGCAATCAGCCCCAGCATTTT
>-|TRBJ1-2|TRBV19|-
CASSNGYGYTF
TGTGCCAGTAGTAACGGCTATGGCTACACCTTC
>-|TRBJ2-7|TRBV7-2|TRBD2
CASSLTSAYEQYF
TGTGCCAGCAGCCTAACTAGCGCCTACGAGCAGTACTTC
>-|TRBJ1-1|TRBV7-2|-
CASSFVFGGGTEAFF
TGTGCCAGCAGCTTCGTTTTCGGGGGAGGCACTGAAGCTTTCTTT
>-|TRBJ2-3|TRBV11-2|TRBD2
CASSLDRGRGTDTQYF
TGTGCCAGCAGCTTAGACCGCGGGAGAGGAACAGATACGCAGTATTTT
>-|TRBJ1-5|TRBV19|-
CASSVATGQLNQPQHF
TGTGCCAGTAGTGTCGCTACAGGACAGCTCAATCAGCCCCAGCATTTT
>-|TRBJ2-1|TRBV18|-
CASSRRQVLTNNEQFF
TGTGCCAGCTCACGACGACAGGTCCTTACCAACAATGAGCAGTTCTTC
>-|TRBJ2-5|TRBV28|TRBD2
CASSPLAGGRIGTQYF
TGTGCCAGCAGTCCCCTAGCGGGAGGGCGTATCGGGACCCAGTACTTC
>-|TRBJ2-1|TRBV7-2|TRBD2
CASSLISGGGRNEQFF
TGTGCCAGCAGCCTTATATCGGGCGGGGGGCGTAATGAGCAGTTCTTC
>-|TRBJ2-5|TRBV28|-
CASTRQLQETQYF
TGTGCCAGCACCCGACAGCTCCAAGAGACCCAGTACTTC
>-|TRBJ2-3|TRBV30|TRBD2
CAWRASGGVDTQYF
TGTGCCTGGAGGGCTAGCGGGGGGGTGGATACGCAGTATTTT
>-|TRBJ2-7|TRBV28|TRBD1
CASSTRTGSYEQYF
TGTGCCAGCAGTACCCGGACAGGAAGCTACGAGCAGTACTTC
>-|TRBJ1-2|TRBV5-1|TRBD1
CASSSNRGRVYGYTF
TGCGCCAGCAGCAGTAACAGGGGGCGAGTCTATGGCTACACCTTC
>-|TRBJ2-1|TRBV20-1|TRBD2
CSASLAGQFF
TGCAGTGCTTCTCTAGCGGGGCAGTTCTTC
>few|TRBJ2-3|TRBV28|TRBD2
CASSHGTISVQYF
TGTGCCAGCAGTCACGGGACTATTTCGGTGCAGTATTTT
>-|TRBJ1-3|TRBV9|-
CASSGPDTISGNTIYF
TGTGCCAGCAGCGGCCCTGACACCATCTCTGGAAACACCATATATTTT
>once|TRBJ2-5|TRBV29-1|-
CSLSRAGLGQETQYF
TGCAGCCTCTCCCGGGCGGGCTTGGGCCAAGAGACCCAGTACTTC
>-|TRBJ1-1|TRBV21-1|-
CASPGQGPGATEAFF
TGTGCCAGTCCGGGACAGGGACCAGGGGCCACTGAAGCTTTCTTT
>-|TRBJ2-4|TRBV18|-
CASSPTNSRLAKNIQYF
TGTGCCAGCTCACCTACGAACAGTCGCCTAGCCAAAAACATTCAGTACTTC
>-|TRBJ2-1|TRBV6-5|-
CASSYRGQSSYNEQFF
TGTGCCAGCAGTTACCGCGGACAGAGCTCCTACAATGAGCAGTTCTTC
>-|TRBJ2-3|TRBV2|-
CASRPGSSTDTQYF
TGTGCCAGCAGACCAGGTTCTAGCACAGATACGCAGTATTTT
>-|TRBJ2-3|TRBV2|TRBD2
CASSERLAAQYF
TGTGCCAGCAGTGAAAGACTAGCGGCGCAGTATTTT
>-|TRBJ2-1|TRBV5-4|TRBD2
CASSRTSGGYNEQFF
TGTGCCAGCAGCCGAACTAGCGGGGGTTACAATGAGCAGTTCTTC